This is a list of T cell receptor beta chains from one sample in a study of cytomegalovirus exposure and HLA in healthy donors. Assay used: immunoSEQ multiplex PCR; TCRdb lists only in-frame clones, some missing. The table includes about 180,000 clones, approximately 80% detected once. Sequencing was carried out using PBMCs. All receptors derive from a man aged 18 to 30 in good health and CMV-seronegative. The CDR3 runs from the conserved cysteine through the conserved F or W. D genes are given only for firm matches. Expanded clones are given a class, and other clones once, few, many or no size at all.

d_gene: TRBD1; j_gene: TRBJ1-2; v_gene: TRBV27; abundance: NA; CDR3nt: TGTGCCAGCAGAGGGACAGGCCGTAACTATGGCTACACCTTC; CDR3aa: CASRGTGRNYGYTF
d_gene: NA; j_gene: TRBJ1-4; v_gene: TRBV2; abundance: few; CDR3nt: TGTGCCAGCATCCGGGCGGGTGGAACTAATGAAAAACTGTTTTTT; CDR3aa: CASIRAGGTNEKLFF
d_gene: NA; j_gene: TRBJ1-2; v_gene: TRBV5-1; abundance: NA; CDR3nt: TGCGCCAGCAGCGGCATTTCTAACTATGGCTACACCTTC; CDR3aa: CASSGISNYGYTF
d_gene: TRBD1; j_gene: TRBJ2-5; v_gene: TRBV30; abundance: NA; CDR3nt: TGTGCCTGGGACCTCGGACAGGGTGGGACCCAGTACTTC; CDR3aa: CAWDLGQGGTQYF
d_gene: TRBD1; j_gene: TRBJ1-5; v_gene: TRBV6-1; abundance: NA; CDR3nt: TGTGCCACGAGGGGACAGGGGGGCCAGCCCCAGCATTTT; CDR3aa: CATRGQGGQPQHF
d_gene: NA; j_gene: TRBJ2-5; v_gene: TRBV4-2; abundance: NA; CDR3nt: TGTGCCAGCAGCCAAGCTCAGGACTCTCAAGAGACCCAGTACTTC; CDR3aa: CASSQAQDSQETQYF
d_gene: TRBD1; j_gene: TRBJ2-1; v_gene: TRBV10-3; abundance: NA; CDR3nt: TGTGCCACCGGACAGGGCTCCTACAATGAGCAGTTCTTC; CDR3aa: CATGQGSYNEQFF
d_gene: TRBD2; j_gene: TRBJ2-1; v_gene: TRBV7-4; abundance: NA; CDR3nt: TGTGCCAGCAGCCCAGGACTAGCGGGAGGGCCACGCTCCTACAATGAGCAGTTCTTC; CDR3aa: CASSPGLAGGPRSYNEQFF
d_gene: NA; j_gene: TRBJ2-7; v_gene: TRBV11-2; abundance: few; CDR3nt: TGTGCCAGCAGCGCTATTGACTCCAGTCGGTACGAGCAGTACTTC; CDR3aa: CASSAIDSSRYEQYF
d_gene: NA; j_gene: TRBJ1-1; v_gene: TRBV10-3; abundance: NA; CDR3nt: TGTGCCATCAGTCCAACGGCGGACACTGAAGCTTTCTTT; CDR3aa: CAISPTADTEAFF
d_gene: NA; j_gene: TRBJ2-3; v_gene: TRBV7-2; abundance: NA; CDR3nt: TGTGCCAGCAGCTTAGCAGTAGCGAATGAGCAGTATTTT; CDR3aa: CASSLAVANEQYF
d_gene: NA; j_gene: TRBJ2-1; v_gene: TRBV28; abundance: NA; CDR3nt: TGTGCCAGCAGTTTATTTAGCGGCGAGCAGTTCTTC; CDR3aa: CASSLFSGEQFF
d_gene: NA; j_gene: TRBJ2-1; v_gene: TRBV9; abundance: NA; CDR3nt: TGTGCCAGCAGCGTAGGGGGGCATGGGAAGGAGCAGTTCTTC; CDR3aa: CASSVGGHGKEQFF
d_gene: NA; j_gene: TRBJ2-7; v_gene: TRBV7-6; abundance: NA; CDR3nt: TGTGCCAGCAGCTTTCTGGGTAGCGAAGGCGAGCAGTACTTC; CDR3aa: CASSFLGSEGEQYF
d_gene: NA; j_gene: TRBJ1-2; v_gene: TRBV30; abundance: NA; CDR3nt: TGTGCCTGGAGTGTGGGGAGGGGATATGGCTACACCTTC; CDR3aa: CAWSVGRGYGYTF
d_gene: NA; j_gene: TRBJ1-6; v_gene: TRBV30; abundance: NA; CDR3nt: TGTGCCTGGACCCTATCAGGGCCATGGATTAATTCACCCCTCCACTTT; CDR3aa: CAWTLSGPWINSPLHF